The 16 T cell receptor beta chains reported below all come from one sample, sequenced in a study of CD8+CD57+ T cells in acquired aplastic anemia. TCR beta VDJ and CDR3 profiling used genomic DNA as template. TCRdb used MiXCR to reprocess the reads, holding one entry per CDR3 protein. The sample has roughly 40,000 distinct CDR3 sequences; 55% to 80% are singletons. Sequencing was performed on sorted CD4+, CD8+, or CD8+CD57+ T cells (not recorded which) from PBMCs. These receptors all stem from a human donor in good health, serving as a control.

This clonotype has ten or more counts. The chain carries TRBV5-4 and TRBJ1-3; possibly TRBD1 for D (5 bases). This CDR3 has 14 residues. CDR1 and CDR2 from the germline V gene are SGHNT and YYREEE (reference sequence). V dropped 0 bases and J dropped 7 bases, with 11 bases sitting between them. The CDR3 DNA is TGTGCCAGCAGCTTGGCTGGAAGGGGCAACACCATATATTTT. Its protein product is CASSLAGRGNTIYF.

The chain has TRBV9 and TRBJ2-7; weak D call: TRBD2 (6 bases). The CDR3 loop spans 15 amino acids. Germline loops: CDR1 SGDLS, CDR2 YYNGEE. V shed 0 bases and J shed 1 base, with 11 bases lying between them. The CDR3: CASSVGRERSYEQYF. The DNA for the CDR3 is TGTGCCAGCAGCGTAGGGAGGGAGAGGTCCTACGAGCAGTACTTC.

This clonotype was observed a single time. The chain carries TRBV29-1 and TRBJ1-5; 11 bases agree with TRBD1. The junction had 11 bases not matched to a gene; V was cut back by 6 bases and J by 7 bases. The CDR3 extends over 15 amino acids. Germline assignment: CDR1 SQVTM and CDR2 ANQGSEA. CDR3 DNA: TGCAGCGTCCAGGCCGGGACAGGGGGTTGGCAGCCCCAGCATTTT. The encoded protein is CSVQAGTGGWQPQHF. The variable domain in full, completed from reference TRBV29-1 and TRBJ1-5, reads SAVISQKPSRDICQRGTSLTIQCQVDSQVTMMFWYRQQPGQSLTLIATANQGSEATYESGFVIDKFPISRPNLTFSTLTVSNMSPEDSSIYLCSVQAGTGGWQPQHFGDGTRLSIL.

The chain is built from TRBV12-5 and TRBJ2-2; the D is unclear. CDR3 length equals 16 residues. Germline V gene lookup returns CDR1 LGHNT and CDR2 FRNRAP. V lost 7 bases to trimming and J lost 0 bases, with 15 bases between them. This chain's CDR3 is CASAPVRGPNTGELFF. Written as DNA, the CDR3 is TGTGCTAGTGCCCCAGTCCGAGGTCCGAACACCGGGGAGCTGTTTTTT.

This clonotype showed up just a few times. The chain has TRBV7-2 and TRBJ2-2; TRBD1 matches 9 bases. Losses at the gene ends were 1 base for V and 5 bases for J; bases not matched to a gene: 11. The CDR3 contains 18 residues. Germline-derived CDR1 and CDR2 are SGHTA and FQGNSA. The CDR3 here is CASSLGPRDRVFTGELFF. CDR3 bases: TGTGCCAGCAGCTTAGGGCCTCGGGACAGGGTCTTTACCGGGGAGCTGTTTTTT. The full variable domain, with the rest looked up from reference TRBV7-2 and TRBJ2-2, is GAGVSQSPSNKVTEKGKDVELRCDPISGHTALYWYRQSLGQGLEFLIYFQGNSAPDKSGLPSDRFSAERTGGSVSTLTIQRTQQEDSAVYLCASSLGPRDRVFTGELFFGEGSRLTVL.

The V gene is TRBV27, the J gene TRBJ2-1, with D possibly matching TRBD2 (6 bases). With 4 bases removed from V and 6 bases from J, the gap between germline ends came to 10 bases. This CDR3 spans 13 amino acids. Looked up from germline, CDR1 is MNHEY and CDR2 is SMNVEV (reference sequence). The CDR3 region is CASSSGLTNEQFF. CDR3 sequence (DNA): TGTGCCAGCAGTTCGGGACTGACCAATGAGCAGTTCTTC.

V and J are TRBV7-8 and TRBJ1-2; D unresolved. The length of the CDR3 is 14 residues. Trimming removed 0 bases from V and 4 bases from J, with 9 bases in between. Germline V gives CDR1 SGHVS, CDR2 FQNEAQ. Here the CDR3 reads CASSLAPRSYGYTF. The CDR3 nucleotides are TGTGCCAGCAGCTTAGCTCCCCGCTCCTATGGCTACACCTTC.

The chain uses TRBV20-1 and TRBJ1-4; no firm D call. V lost 5 bases and J 7 bases, leaving 14 bases between the germline ends. The germline V gene has CDR1 DFQATT and CDR2 SNEGSKA (reference sequence). The CDR3 loop spans 13 amino acids. The CDR3 nucleotides read TGCAGTGCTTCAAAGGGTGATAGTGAAAAACTGTTTTTT. It yields the protein CSASKGDSEKLFF.

V is TRBV20-1 and J is TRBJ2-3, with D possibly called TRBD1 or TRBD2 (6 bases each). The V gene's germline CDR1 is DFQATT and CDR2 SNEGSKA (reference sequence). CDR3 length equals 17 residues. V lost 3 bases and J 2 bases, leaving 21 bases between the germline ends. DNA of the CDR3: TGCAGTGCTAGGGTGCAGGTGACGGGGGCCCACACAGATACGCAGTATTTT. Protein: CSARVQVTGAHTDTQYF.

CDR3 sequence (DNA): TGCAGCGTTGATCTTAAGCGGGGCACAGATACGCAGTATTTT. Its protein product is CSVDLKRGTDTQYF. The chain links TRBV29-1 to TRBJ2-3, with D perhaps matching TRBD2 (6 bases). The V gene lost 3 bases and the J gene lost 1 base, with 11 bases spanning the gap. The germline CDR1 and CDR2 sequences are SQVTM and ANQGSEA. The CDR3 spans 14 residues.

The chain links TRBV20-1 to TRBJ2-7; 11 positions match TRBD2. V shed 2 bases, J shed 3 bases, and the junction held 6 bases outside the gene matches. This CDR3 comprises 15 residues. Per the germline V gene, CDR1 is DFQATT and CDR2 is SNEGSKA (reference sequence). The CDR3 sequence is CSARPTSGGDYEQYF. The CDR3 coding sequence is TGCAGTGCTAGACCTACTAGCGGGGGCGACTACGAGCAGTACTTC.

This sequence joins TRBV29-1 and TRBJ1-1; D remains ambiguous. The CDR3 extends over 10 amino acids. V lost 7 bases and J lost 7, with 10 bases in between. The germline V gene has CDR1 SQVTM and CDR2 ANQGSEA. CDR3 sequence (DNA): TGCAGCGCTCGAGACATTGAAGCTTTCTTT. Its translation: CSARDIEAFF.

The chain couples TRBV15 to TRBJ2-7; D not resolved. Trimming left V 0 bases short and J 6 bases short, with 3 bases between. The CDR3 is made up of 11 amino acids. CDR1 is LNHNV, CDR2 YYDKDF, per germline (reference sequence). CDR3 in amino acids: CATSRDGEQYF. Written as DNA, the CDR3 is TGTGCCACCAGCAGAGACGGCGAGCAGTACTTC.

This clonotype showed up many times. The J gene is TRBJ2-7, the V gene TRBV4-3, with 7 positions matching TRBD1. With V trimmed by 1 base and J by 0 bases, 3 bases remained unmatched. Germline V lookup: CDR1 LGHNA, CDR2 YSLEER. The CDR3 contains 15 residues. CDR3: CASSQGRDSSYEQYF. The CDR3, as DNA: TGCGCCAGCAGCCAAGGACGGGACAGCTCCTACGAGCAGTACTTC.

The rearrangement joins TRBV7-2 to TRBJ1-6; D uncertain. CDR1 and CDR2 (germline): SGHTA, FQGNSA. V dropped 5 bases and J dropped 11 bases, with 16 bases sitting between them. This CDR3 is built from 14 residues. The CDR3 sequence: CASSRMEPGTPLHF. Written as DNA, the CDR3 is TGTGCCAGCAGCCGTATGGAACCCGGAACACCCCTCCACTTT.

The gene calls are TRBV19 and TRBJ1-6, with a possible D match to TRBD1 (5 bases). The CDR3 length is 13 residues. Germline loops: CDR1 LNHDA, CDR2 SQIVND (reference sequence). The ends were cut back, 4 bases at V and 8 bases at J, with 9 bases in the middle. The CDR3 DNA is TGTGCCAGTAGTACCAGGGCCGATTCACCCCTCCACTTT. Amino acids: CASSTRADSPLHF.